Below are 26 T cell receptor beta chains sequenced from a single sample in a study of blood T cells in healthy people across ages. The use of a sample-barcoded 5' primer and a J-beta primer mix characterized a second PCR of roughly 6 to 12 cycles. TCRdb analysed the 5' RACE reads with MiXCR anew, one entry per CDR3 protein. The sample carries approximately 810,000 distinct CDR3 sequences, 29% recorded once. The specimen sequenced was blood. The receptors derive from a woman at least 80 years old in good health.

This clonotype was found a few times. CDR3 residues: CASSPSGGINTQYF. CDR3 DNA: TGTGCCAGTAGCCCTAGCGGGGGCATCAATACGCAGTATTTT. The gene calls are TRBV19 and TRBJ2-3; 10 bases are shared with TRBD2. The V gene's germline CDR1 is LNHDA and CDR2 SQIVND (reference sequence). The CDR3 loop spans 14 amino acids. V lost 6 bases to trimming and J lost 7 bases; unmatched junction nucleotides: 7.

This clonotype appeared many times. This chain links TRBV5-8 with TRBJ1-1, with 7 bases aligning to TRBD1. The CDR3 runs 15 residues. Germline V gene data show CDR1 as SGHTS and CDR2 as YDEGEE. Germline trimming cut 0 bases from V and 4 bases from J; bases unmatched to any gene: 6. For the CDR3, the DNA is TGTGCCAGCAGCTTGGTTATAGGGGGCGGCACTGAAGCTTTCTTT. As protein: CASSLVIGGGTEAFF.

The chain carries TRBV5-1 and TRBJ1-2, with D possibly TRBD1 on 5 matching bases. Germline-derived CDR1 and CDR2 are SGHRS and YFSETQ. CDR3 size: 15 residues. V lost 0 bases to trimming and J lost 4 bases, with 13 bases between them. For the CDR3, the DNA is TGCGCCAGCAGCTTGGCCCCGGGGCAGGGCTATGGCTACACCTTC. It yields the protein CASSLAPGQGYGYTF.

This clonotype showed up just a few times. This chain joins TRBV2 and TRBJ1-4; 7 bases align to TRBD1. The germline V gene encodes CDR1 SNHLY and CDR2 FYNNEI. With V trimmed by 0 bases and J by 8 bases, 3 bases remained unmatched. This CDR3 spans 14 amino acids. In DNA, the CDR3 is TGTGCCAGCAGTGAAGCAGGGGGCGGCGAAAAACTGTTTTTT. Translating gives CASSEAGGGEKLFF.

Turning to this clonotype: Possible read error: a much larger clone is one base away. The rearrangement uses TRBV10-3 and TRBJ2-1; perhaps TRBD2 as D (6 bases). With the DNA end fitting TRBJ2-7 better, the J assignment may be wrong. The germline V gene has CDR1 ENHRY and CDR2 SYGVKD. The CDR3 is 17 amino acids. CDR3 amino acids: CAISDLGEDSSYNEQYF. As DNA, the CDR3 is TGTGCCATCAGTGACCTAGGGGAGGATAGCTCCTACAATGAGCAGTACTTC.

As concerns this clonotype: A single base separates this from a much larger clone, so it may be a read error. CDR3: CASSSSGGAFHEQYF. The CDR3 DNA reads as TGTGCCAGCAGTTCTAGCGGGGGGGCCTTCCATGAGCAGTACTTC. The chain has TRBV6-2 or TRBV6-3 and TRBJ2-5; the match to TRBD2 covers 12 bases. CDR1 MNHEY and CDR2 SVGEGT come from the germline V gene. The V segment lost 4 bases and the J segment 11 bases; nucleotides outside the gene matches: 11. This CDR3 region has 15 residues.

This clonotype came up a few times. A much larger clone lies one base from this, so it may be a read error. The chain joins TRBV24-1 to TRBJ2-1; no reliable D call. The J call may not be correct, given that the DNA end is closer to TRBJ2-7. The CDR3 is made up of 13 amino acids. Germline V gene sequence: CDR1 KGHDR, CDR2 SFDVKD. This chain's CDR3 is CATSASGYNEQYF. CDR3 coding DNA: TGTGCCACCAGTGCATCCGGATACAATGAGCAGTACTTC.

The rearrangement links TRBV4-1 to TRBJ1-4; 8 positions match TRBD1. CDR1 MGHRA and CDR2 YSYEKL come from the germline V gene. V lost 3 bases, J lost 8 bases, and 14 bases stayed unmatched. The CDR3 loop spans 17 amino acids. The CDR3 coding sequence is TGCGCCAGCAGCCAGCGCTTTCTCCAGGGGGCAGAGGAAAAACTGTTTTTT. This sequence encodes CASSQRFLQGAEEKLFF.

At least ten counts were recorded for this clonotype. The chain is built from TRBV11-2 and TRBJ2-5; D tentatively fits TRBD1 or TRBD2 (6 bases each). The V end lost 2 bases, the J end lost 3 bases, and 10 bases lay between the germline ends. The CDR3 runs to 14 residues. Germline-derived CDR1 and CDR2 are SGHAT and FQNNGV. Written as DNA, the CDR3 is TGTGCCAGCAGCTTACAGGGGAGGAAAGAGACCCAGTACTTC. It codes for CASSLQGRKETQYF. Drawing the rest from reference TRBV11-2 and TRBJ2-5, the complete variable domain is EAGVAQSPRYKIIEKRQSVAFWCNPISGHATLYWYQQILGQGPKLLIQFQNNGVVDDSQLPKDRFSAERLKGVDSTLKIQPAKLEDSAVYLCASSLQGRKETQYFGPGTRLLVL.

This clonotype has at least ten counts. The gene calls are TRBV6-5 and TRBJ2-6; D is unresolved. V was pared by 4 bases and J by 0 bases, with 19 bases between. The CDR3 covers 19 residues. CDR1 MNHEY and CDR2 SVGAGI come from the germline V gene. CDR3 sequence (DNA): TGTGCCAGCAGTTCCCATGGCAGGCCCCAATCCTCTGGGGCCAACGTCCTGACTTTC. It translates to CASSSHGRPQSSGANVLTF.

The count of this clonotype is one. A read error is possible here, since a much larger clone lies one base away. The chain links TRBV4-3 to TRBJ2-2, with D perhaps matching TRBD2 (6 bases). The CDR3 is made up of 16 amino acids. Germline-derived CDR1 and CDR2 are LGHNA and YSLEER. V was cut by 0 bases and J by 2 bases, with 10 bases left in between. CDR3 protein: CASSQDGGKNTGELFF. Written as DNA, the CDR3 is TGCGCCAGCAGCCAAGATGGGGGGAAAAACACCGGGGAGCTGTTTTTT.

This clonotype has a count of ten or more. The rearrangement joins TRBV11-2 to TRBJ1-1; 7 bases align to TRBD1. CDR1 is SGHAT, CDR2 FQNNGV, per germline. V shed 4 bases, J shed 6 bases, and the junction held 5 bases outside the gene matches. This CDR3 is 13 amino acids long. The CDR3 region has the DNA TGTGCCAGCAGCTCCTACAGGGGCTCTGAAGCTTTCTTT. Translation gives CASSSYRGSEAFF. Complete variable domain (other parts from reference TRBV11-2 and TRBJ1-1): EAGVAQSPRYKIIEKRQSVAFWCNPISGHATLYWYQQILGQGPKLLIQFQNNGVVDDSQLPKDRFSAERLKGVDSTLKIQPAKLEDSAVYLCASSSYRGSEAFFGQGTRLTVV.

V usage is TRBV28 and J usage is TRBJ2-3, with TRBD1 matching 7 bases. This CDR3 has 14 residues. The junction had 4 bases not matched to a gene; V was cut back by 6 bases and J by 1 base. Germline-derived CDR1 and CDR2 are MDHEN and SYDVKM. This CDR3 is CASSNDRGTDTQYF. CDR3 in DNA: TGTGCCAGCAGCAACGACAGGGGCACAGATACGCAGTATTTT.

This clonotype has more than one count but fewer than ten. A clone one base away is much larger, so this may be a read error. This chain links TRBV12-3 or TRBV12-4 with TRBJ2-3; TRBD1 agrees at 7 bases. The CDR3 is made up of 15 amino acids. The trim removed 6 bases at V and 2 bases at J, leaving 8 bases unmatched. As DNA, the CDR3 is TGTGCCAGCAGAAGAAGGGACAGAGACACAGATACGCAGTATTTT. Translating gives CASRRRDRDTDTQYF.

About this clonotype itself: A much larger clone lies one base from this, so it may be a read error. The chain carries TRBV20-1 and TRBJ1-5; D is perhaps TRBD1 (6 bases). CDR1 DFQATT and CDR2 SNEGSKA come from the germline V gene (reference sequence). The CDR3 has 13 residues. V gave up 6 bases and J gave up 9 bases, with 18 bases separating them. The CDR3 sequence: CSARQVDSRPQHF. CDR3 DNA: TGCAGTGCGAGACAGGTGGATAGTCGGCCCCAGCATTTT.

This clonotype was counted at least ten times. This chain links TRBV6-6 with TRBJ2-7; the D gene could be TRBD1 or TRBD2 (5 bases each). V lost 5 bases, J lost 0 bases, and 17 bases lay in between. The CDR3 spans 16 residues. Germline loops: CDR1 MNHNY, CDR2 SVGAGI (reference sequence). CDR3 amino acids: CASSKRLGTDSYEQYF. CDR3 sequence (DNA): TGTGCCAGCAGTAAGAGACTGGGGACGGACTCCTACGAGCAGTACTTC.

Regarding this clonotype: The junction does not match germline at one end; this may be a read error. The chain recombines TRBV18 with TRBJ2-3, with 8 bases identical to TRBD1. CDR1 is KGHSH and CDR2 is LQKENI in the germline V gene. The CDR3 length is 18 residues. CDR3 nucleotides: TGTGCCAGCCCACCAACCGCCGGCGGACAGGGTGCAACAGATACGCAGTATTTT. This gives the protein CASPPTAGGQGATDTQYF.

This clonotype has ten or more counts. This CDR3 is CAISGRTAGDGSPLHF. CDR3 coding DNA: TGTGCCATCAGTGGCAGGACTGCCGGAGATGGTTCACCCCTCCACTTT. The rearrangement joins TRBV10-3 to TRBJ1-6; D not resolved. Germline lookup yields CDR1 ENHRY and CDR2 SYGVKD. V shed 4 bases and J shed 9 bases, with 19 bases lying between them. CDR3 length: 16 amino acids.

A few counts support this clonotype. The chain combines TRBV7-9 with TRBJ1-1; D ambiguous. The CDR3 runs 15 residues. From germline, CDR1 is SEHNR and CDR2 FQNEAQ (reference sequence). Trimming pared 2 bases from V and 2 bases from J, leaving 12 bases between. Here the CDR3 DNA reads TGTGCCAGCAGCTTAATTGTTCGAATCAACACTGAAGCTTTCTTT. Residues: CASSLIVRINTEAFF. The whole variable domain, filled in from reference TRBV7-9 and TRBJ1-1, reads DTGVSQNPRHKITKRGQNVTFRCDPISEHNRLYWYRQTLGQGPEFLTYFQNEAQLEKSRLLSDRFSAERPKGSFSTLEIQRTEQGDSAMYLCASSLIVRINTEAFFGQGTRLTVV.

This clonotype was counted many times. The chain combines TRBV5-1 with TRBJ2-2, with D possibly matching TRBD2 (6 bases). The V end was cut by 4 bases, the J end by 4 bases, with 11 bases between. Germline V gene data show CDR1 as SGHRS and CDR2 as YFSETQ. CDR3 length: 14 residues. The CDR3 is CASSAGRGTGELFF. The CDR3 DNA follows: TGCGCCAGCAGCGCAGGGCGGGGCACCGGGGAGCTGTTTTTT. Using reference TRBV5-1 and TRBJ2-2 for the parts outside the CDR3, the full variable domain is KAGVTQTPRYLIKTRGQQVTLSCSPISGHRSVSWYQQTPGQGLQFLFEYFSETQRNKGNFPGRFSGRQFSNSRSEMNVSTLELGDSALYLCASSAGRGTGELFFGEGSRLTVL.

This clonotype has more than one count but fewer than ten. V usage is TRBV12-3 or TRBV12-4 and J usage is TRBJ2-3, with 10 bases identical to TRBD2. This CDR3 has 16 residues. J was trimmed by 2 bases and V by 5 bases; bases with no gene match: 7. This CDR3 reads CASSRASGGNTDTQYF. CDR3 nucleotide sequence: TGTGCCAGCAGTCGGGCTAGCGGGGGCAACACAGATACGCAGTATTTT.

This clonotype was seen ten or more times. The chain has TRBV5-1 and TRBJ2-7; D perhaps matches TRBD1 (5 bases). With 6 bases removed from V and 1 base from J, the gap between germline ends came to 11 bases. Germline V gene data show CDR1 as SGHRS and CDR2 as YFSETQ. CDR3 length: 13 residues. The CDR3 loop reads CASTRTNSYEQYF. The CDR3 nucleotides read TGCGCCAGCACCCGGACAAATTCCTACGAGCAGTACTTC.

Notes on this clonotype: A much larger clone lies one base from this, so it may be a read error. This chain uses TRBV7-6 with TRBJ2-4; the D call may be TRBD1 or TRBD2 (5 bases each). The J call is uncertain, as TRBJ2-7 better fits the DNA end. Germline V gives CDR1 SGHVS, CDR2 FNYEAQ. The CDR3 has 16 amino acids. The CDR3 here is CASSSSYGAGLYEQYF. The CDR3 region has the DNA TGTGCCAGCAGCTCGTCCTACGGGGCCGGGTTATACGAGCAGTACTTC.

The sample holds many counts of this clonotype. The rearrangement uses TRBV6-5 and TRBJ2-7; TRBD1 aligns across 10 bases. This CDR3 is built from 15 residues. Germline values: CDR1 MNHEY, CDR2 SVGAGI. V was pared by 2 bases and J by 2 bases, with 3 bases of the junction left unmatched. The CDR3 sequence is CASSYTGQGTYEQYF. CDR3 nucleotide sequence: TGTGCCAGCAGTTACACGGGACAGGGGACCTACGAGCAGTACTTC.

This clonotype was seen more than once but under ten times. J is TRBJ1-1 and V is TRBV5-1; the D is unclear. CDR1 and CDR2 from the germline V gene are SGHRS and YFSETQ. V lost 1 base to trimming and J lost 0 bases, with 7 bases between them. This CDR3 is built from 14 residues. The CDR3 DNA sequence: TGCGCCAGCAGCTTGCAGTCTATGAACACTGAAGCTTTCTTT. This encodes CASSLQSMNTEAFF.

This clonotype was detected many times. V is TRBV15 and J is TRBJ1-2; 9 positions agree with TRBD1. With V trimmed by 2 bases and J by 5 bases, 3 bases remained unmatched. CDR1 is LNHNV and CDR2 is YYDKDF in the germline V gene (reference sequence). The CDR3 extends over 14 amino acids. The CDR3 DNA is TGTGCCACCAGCAGATCGACAGGGGGATATGGCTACACCTTC. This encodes CATSRSTGGYGYTF. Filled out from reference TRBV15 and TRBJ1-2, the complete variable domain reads DAMVIQNPRYQVTQFGKPVTLSCSQTLNHNVMYWYQQKSSQAPKLLFHYYDKDFNNEADTPDNFQSRRPNTSFCFLDIRSPGLGDTAMYLCATSRSTGGYGYTFGSGTRLTVV.